The 17 T cell receptor beta chains below all came from one sample that was sequenced in a study of early T cells in non-severe SARS-CoV-2 infection. One entry per CDR3 protein results from TCRdb running MiXCR on the 5' RACE reads. The repertoire holds tens of thousands of distinct CDR3 sequences, less than 15% seen once, with roughly 9.3% in the top ten. This material consisted of whole blood, taken at baseline. These receptor sequences come from an adult who was a healthcare worker with PCR-confirmed SARS-CoV-2 infection or an uninfected control (not recorded which).

CDR3 DNA: TGTGCCAGCAGTCCCCCGGGTAATAGCAATCAGCCCCAGCATTTT. Its protein product is CASSPPGNSNQPQHF. The chain combines TRBV12-3 or TRBV12-4 with TRBJ1-5; D is uncertain. Trimming took off 5 bases at V and 0 bases at J, with 11 bases between the two ends. There are 15 residues in the CDR3.

This clonotype was detected many times. V is TRBV4-2 and J is TRBJ2-7; weak D call: TRBD1 (6 bases). The CDR3 spans 16 residues. The ends were cut back, 0 bases at V and 2 bases at J, with 14 bases in the middle. Germline V gives CDR1 LGHNA, CDR2 YNFKEQ. The CDR3 region is CASSQDPGTHTYEQYF. For the CDR3, the DNA is TGTGCCAGCAGCCAAGATCCGGGGACACATACCTACGAGCAGTACTTC.

This clonotype was detected a few times. The V gene is TRBV6-5, the J gene TRBJ1-6, with D maybe TRBD1 (5 bases). Trimming took off 6 bases at V and 5 bases at J, with 11 bases between the two ends. Germline V lookup: CDR1 MNHEY, CDR2 SVGAGI. The CDR3 spans 14 residues. In DNA, the CDR3 is TGTGCCAGCAGGGACTGGGGCAATAATTCACCCCTCCACTTT. It is translated as CASRDWGNNSPLHF.

This clonotype occurred a few times. V usage is TRBV25-1 and J usage is TRBJ2-6; a weak D match, TRBD1 (5 bases). V was shortened by 0 bases and J by 2 bases, with 8 bases between the two germline ends. The V gene's germline CDR1 is MGHDK and CDR2 SYGVNS. This CDR3 spans 16 amino acids. CDR3 amino acids: CASSEYPRAGANVLTF. As DNA, the CDR3 is TGTGCCAGCAGTGAATACCCCAGGGCTGGGGCCAACGTCCTGACTTTC.

A few counts support this clonotype. The chain has TRBV12-5 and TRBJ2-2; TRBD2 might be the D (5 bases). V lost 9 bases and J 4 bases, leaving 9 bases between the germline ends. CDR1 and CDR2 from the germline V gene are LGHNT and FRNRAP. This CDR3 is 12 amino acids long. CDR3 in amino acids: CASRRGTGELFF. The CDR3 DNA reads TGTGCTAGCCGACGGGGCACCGGGGAGCTGTTTTTT.

In this sample, this clonotype turned up a few times. V is TRBV30 and J is TRBJ1-4; perhaps TRBD1 as D (5 bases). Trimming left V 0 bases short and J 5 bases short, with 7 bases between. This CDR3 has 13 amino acids. Germline-derived CDR1 and CDR2 are GTSNPN and SVGIG (reference sequence). CDR3 residues: CAWSVQGNEKLFF. The CDR3 coding sequence is TGTGCCTGGAGTGTGCAGGGAAATGAAAAACTGTTTTTT.

The V gene is TRBV4-3, the J gene TRBJ1-2; D possibly corresponds to TRBD1 (5 bases). CDR3 length equals 15 residues. The germline V and J ends were trimmed by 4 bases and 3 bases, with 15 bases remaining between them. In germline, CDR1 is LGHNA, CDR2 YSLEER. CDR3 sequence reads: CASSPAQGRYYGYTF. In nucleotides, the CDR3 is TGCGCCAGCAGCCCCGCGCAGGGACGATACTATGGCTACACCTTC.

The rearrangement joins TRBV29-1 to TRBJ2-7; 8 nucleotides agree with TRBD1. CDR1 and CDR2 from the germline V gene are SQVTM and ANQGSEA. The CDR3 is 12 amino acids. With 6 bases clipped from V and 3 bases from J, the junction kept 4 bases outside the gene matches. This CDR3 is CSVVGQGYEQYF. The CDR3 DNA sequence: TGCAGCGTGGTCGGACAGGGCTACGAGCAGTACTTC.

This clonotype was detected many times. J is TRBJ2-3 and V is TRBV12-3 or TRBV12-4; 16 bases fit TRBD2. Trimming removed 6 bases from V and 6 bases from J; junction bases left unmatched: 9. This CDR3 has 17 residues. CDR3 nucleotide sequence: TGTGCCAGCAGGACCCCGGGACTAGCGGGGGGGGGCGATACGCAGTATTTT. Encoded protein: CASRTPGLAGGGDTQYF.

CDR3 protein: CASSLGPNYEQYF. CDR3 sequence (DNA): TGCGCCAGCAGCTTGGGGCCGAACTACGAGCAGTACTTC. The chain uses TRBV5-1 and TRBJ2-7; D ambiguous. This CDR3 is built from 13 residues. Per germline, CDR1 SGHRS and CDR2 YFSETQ. Trimming cost V 0 bases and J 3 bases, with 7 bases left between them.

The chain uses TRBV27 and TRBJ2-2; the D is unclear. V lost 3 bases and J lost 6, with 8 bases in between. Germline V gives CDR1 MNHEY, CDR2 SMNVEV (reference sequence). The CDR3 length is 13 residues. Here the CDR3 reads CASSLLGPGELFF. The CDR3 nucleotides are TGTGCCAGCAGTTTGTTAGGGCCCGGGGAGCTGTTTTTT.

The rearrangement links TRBV3-1 to TRBJ1-2, with D unclear. The ends were cut back, 1 base at V and 8 bases at J, with 11 bases in the middle. Germline V gene data show CDR1 as LGHDT and CDR2 as YNNKEL (reference sequence). There are 13 residues in the CDR3. The CDR3 DNA reads as TGTGCCAGCAGCCAAGCCCCCTATGGGGGCTACACCTTC. It yields the protein CASSQAPYGGYTF.

This clonotype was detected ten times or more. CDR3 amino acids: CARGTSGKVEQFF. CDR3 in DNA: TGTGCCCGCGGGACTAGCGGGAAGGTTGAGCAGTTCTTC. The rearrangement uses TRBV21-1 and TRBJ2-1; TRBD2 reflects the table's D call only, with no check against the DNA. TRBV21-1 is assigned pseudogene status. This CDR3 is built from 13 residues.

This clonotype was counted many times. The chain recombines TRBV2 with TRBJ1-6; TRBD1 matches at 10 bases. The V gene end was trimmed by 4 bases and the J gene end by 6 bases; junction bases not matched to a gene: 21. The CDR3 sequence is 21 residues long. Per the germline V gene, CDR1 is SNHLY and CDR2 is FYNNEI. The CDR3 is CASSARSWTGGNPTSNSPLHF. The CDR3 DNA reads TGTGCCAGCAGTGCCAGGTCTTGGACAGGGGGTAACCCGACGAGTAATTCACCCCTCCACTTT.

There are a few counts of this clonotype. In nucleotides, the CDR3 is TGTGCCAGCAGTCCTACCACAGGGAACCAGCCCCAGCATTTT. Residues: CASSPTTGNQPQHF. This chain links TRBV28 with TRBJ1-5; D perhaps matches TRBD1 (6 bases). This CDR3 comprises 14 residues. Per the germline V gene, CDR1 is MDHEN and CDR2 is SYDVKM. Trimming took off 5 bases at V and 7 bases at J, with 15 bases between the two ends.

Written as DNA, the CDR3 is TGTGCCAGCAGTCCCGGCCTAATGGTCACCACAGATACGCAGTATTTT. Translation: CASSPGLMVTTDTQYF. The chain has TRBV12-3 or TRBV12-4 and TRBJ2-3; D is uncertain. V lost 5 bases, J lost 2 bases, and 17 bases lay in between. The CDR3 is 16 residues long.

This clonotype has a handful of counts. The chain recombines TRBV7-2 with TRBJ1-3, with D uncertain. The CDR3 consists of 16 residues. V lost 3 bases and J lost 2, with 14 bases in between. CDR1 and CDR2 (germline): SGHTA, FQGNSA. The DNA for the CDR3 is TGTGCCAGCAGCTTTGTCCAGGAGGCTGCTGGAAACACCATATATTTT. It specifies CASSFVQEAAGNTIYF.